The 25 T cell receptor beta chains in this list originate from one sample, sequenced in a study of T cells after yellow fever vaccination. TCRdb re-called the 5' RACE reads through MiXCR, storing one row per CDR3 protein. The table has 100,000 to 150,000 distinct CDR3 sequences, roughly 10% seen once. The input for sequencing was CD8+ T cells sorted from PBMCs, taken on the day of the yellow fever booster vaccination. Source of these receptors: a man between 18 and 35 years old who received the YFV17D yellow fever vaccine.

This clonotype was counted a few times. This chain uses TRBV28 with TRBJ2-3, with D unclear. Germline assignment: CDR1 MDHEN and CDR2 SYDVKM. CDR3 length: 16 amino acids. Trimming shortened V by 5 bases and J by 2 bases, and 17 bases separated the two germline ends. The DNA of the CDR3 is TGTGCCAGCAGTGAAAGGGTGAAGGTCGTCACAGATACGCAGTATTTT. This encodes CASSERVKVVTDTQYF.

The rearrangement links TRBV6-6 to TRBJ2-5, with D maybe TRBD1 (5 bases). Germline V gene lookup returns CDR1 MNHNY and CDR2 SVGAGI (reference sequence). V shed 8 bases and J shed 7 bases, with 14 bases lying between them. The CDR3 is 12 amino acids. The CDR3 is CASSRVLVTQYF. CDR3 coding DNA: TGTGCCAGCTCCAGGGTTCTGGTGACCCAGTACTTC.

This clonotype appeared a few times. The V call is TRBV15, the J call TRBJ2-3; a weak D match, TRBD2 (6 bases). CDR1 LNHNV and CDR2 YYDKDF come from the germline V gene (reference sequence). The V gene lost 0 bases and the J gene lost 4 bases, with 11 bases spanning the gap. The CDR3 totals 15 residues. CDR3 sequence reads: CATSRELGGADTQYF. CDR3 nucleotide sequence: TGTGCCACCAGCAGAGAACTAGGAGGGGCAGATACGCAGTATTTT.

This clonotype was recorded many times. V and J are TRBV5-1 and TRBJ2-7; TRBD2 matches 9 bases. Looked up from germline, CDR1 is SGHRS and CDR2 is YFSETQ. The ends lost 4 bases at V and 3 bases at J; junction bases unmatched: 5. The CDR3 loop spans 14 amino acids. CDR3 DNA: TGCGCCAGCAGCGTGACTAGCGGTGACTACGAGCAGTACTTC. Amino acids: CASSVTSGDYEQYF.

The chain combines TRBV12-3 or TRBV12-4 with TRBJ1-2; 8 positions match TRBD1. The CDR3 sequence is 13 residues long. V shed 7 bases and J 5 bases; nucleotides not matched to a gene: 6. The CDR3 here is CASTLDRAYGYTF. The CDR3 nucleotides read TGTGCCAGCACATTGGACAGGGCGTATGGCTACACCTTC.

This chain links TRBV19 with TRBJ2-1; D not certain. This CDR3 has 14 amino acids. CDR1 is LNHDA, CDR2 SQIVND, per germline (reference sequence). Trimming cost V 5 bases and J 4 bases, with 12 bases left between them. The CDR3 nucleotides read TGTGCCAGTAGTGGGGTCTCTAGGTACAATGAGCAGTTCTTC. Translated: CASSGVSRYNEQFF.

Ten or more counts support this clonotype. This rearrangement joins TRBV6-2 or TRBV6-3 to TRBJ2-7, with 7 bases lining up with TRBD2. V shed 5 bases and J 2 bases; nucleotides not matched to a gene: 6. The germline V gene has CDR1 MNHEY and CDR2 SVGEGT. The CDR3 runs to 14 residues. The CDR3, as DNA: TGTGCCAGCAGTGCGCTGGGGGGGGCCTACGAGCAGTACGTC. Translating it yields CASSALGGAYEQYV.

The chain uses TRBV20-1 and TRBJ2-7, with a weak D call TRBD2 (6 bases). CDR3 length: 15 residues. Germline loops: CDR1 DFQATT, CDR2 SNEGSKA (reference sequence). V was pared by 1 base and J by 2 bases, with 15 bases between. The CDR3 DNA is TGCAGTGCTAGAGGCCCGGGGCTAGCGACCTACGAGCAGTACTTC. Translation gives CSARGPGLATYEQYF.

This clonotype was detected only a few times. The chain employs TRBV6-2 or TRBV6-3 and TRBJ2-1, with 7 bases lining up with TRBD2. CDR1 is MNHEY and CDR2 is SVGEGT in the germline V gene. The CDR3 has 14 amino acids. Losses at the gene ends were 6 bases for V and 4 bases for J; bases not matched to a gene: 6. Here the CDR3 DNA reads TGTGCCAGCAGGGTGGGCGGGGGATACAATGAGCAGTTCTTC. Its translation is CASRVGGGYNEQFF.

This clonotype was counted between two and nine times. CDR3 protein: CASSRTGYQPQHF. In nucleotides, the CDR3 is TGTGCCAGCAGCCGTACAGGTTATCAGCCCCAGCATTTT. This rearrangement joins TRBV12-3 or TRBV12-4 to TRBJ1-5; D perhaps matches TRBD1 (5 bases). The CDR3 contains 13 residues. V was shortened by 6 bases and J by 5 bases, with 11 bases between the two germline ends.

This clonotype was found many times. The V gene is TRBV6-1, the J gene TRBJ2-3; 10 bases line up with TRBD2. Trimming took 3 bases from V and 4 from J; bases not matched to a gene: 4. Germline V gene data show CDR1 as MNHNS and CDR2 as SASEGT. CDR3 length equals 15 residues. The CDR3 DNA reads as TGTGCCAGCAGTGATACTAGCGGGGTCCCAGATACGCAGTATTTT. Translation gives CASSDTSGVPDTQYF.

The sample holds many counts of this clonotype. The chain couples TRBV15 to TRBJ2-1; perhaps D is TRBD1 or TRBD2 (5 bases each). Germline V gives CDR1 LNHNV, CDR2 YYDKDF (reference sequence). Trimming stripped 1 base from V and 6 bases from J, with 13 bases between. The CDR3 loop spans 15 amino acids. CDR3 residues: CATSRGKDSGNEQFF. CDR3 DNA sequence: TGTGCCACCAGCAGAGGCAAAGACAGCGGCAATGAGCAGTTCTTC.

The DNA of the CDR3 is TGTGCCAGCAGTTACTCGAGACAGGGAAGAGGAGATACGCAGTATTTT. Its protein product is CASSYSRQGRGDTQYF. The rearrangement links TRBV6-5 to TRBJ2-3, with 7 bases lining up with TRBD1. From germline, CDR1 is MNHEY and CDR2 SVGAGI. The CDR3 is 16 residues long. V lost 0 bases, J lost 5 bases, and 8 bases stayed unmatched.

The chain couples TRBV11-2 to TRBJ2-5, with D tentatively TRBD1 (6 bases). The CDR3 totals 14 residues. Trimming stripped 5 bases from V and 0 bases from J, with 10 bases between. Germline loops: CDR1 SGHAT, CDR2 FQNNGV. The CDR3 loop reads CASSKGQYQETQYF. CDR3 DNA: TGTGCCAGCAGCAAAGGACAGTACCAAGAGACCCAGTACTTC. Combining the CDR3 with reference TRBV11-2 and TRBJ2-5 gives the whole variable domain EAGVAQSPRYKIIEKRQSVAFWCNPISGHATLYWYQQILGQGPKLLIQFQNNGVVDDSQLPKDRFSAERLKGVDSTLKIQPAKLEDSAVYLCASSKGQYQETQYFGPGTRLLVL.

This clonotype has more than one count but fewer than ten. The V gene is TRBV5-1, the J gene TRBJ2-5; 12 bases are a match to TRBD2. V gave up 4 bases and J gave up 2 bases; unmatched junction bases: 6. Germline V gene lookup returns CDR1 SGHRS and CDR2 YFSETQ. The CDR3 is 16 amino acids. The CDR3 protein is CASSHGLAGTQETQYF. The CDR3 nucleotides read TGCGCCAGCAGCCATGGACTAGCGGGGACACAAGAGACCCAGTACTTC.

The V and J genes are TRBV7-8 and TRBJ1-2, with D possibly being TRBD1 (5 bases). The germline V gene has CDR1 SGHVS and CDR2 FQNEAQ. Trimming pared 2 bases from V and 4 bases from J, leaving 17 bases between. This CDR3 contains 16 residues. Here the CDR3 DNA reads TGTGCCAGCAGCTTACCCGCGGGGGGTGGGGTCTATGGCTACACCTTC. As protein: CASSLPAGGGVYGYTF.

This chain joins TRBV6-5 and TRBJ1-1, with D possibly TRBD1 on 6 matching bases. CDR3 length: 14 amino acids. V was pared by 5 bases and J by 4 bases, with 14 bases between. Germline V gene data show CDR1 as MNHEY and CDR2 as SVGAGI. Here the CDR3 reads CASSIWGAGTEAFF. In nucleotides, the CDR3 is TGTGCCAGCAGTATTTGGGGGGCTGGCACTGAAGCTTTCTTT.

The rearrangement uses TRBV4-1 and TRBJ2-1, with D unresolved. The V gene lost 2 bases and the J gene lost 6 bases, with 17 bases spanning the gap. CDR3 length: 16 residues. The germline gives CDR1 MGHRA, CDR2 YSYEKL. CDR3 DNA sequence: TGCGCCAGCAGCCAACCGACGGTAGTTCGTGGCAATGAGCAGTTCTTC. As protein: CASSQPTVVRGNEQFF.

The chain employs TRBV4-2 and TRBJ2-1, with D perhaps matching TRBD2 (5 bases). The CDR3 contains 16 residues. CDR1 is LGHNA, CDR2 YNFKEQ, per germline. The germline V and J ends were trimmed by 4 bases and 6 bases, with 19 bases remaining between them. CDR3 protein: CASSPAPAVSGNEQFF. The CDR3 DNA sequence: TGTGCCAGCAGCCCGGCCCCAGCGGTTTCGGGCAATGAGCAGTTCTTC.

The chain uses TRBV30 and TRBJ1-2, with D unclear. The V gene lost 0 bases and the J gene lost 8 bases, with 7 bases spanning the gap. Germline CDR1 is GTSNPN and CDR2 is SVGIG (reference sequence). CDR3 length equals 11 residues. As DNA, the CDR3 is TGTGCCTGGAGTGTACTTCGGGGCTACACCTTC. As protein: CAWSVLRGYTF. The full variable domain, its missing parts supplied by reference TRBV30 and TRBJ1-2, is SQTIHQWPATLVQPVGSPLSLECTVEGTSNPNLYWYRQAAGRGLQLLFYSVGIGQISSEVPQNLSASRPQDRQFILSSKKLLLSDSGFYLCAWSVLRGYTFGSGTRLTVV.

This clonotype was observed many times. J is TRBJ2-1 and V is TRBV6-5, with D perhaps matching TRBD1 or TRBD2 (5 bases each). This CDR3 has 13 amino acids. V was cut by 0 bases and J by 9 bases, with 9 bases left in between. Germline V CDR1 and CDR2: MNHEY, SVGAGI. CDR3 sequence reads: CASSYSGGGEQFF. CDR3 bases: TGTGCCAGCAGTTACTCGGGTGGGGGTGAGCAGTTCTTC.

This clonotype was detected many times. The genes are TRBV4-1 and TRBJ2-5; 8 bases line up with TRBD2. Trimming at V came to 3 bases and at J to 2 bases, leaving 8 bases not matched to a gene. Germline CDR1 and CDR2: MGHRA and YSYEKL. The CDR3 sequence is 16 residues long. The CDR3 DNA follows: TGCGCCAGCAGCCAGCACCCGAGCGGGGGTCAAGAGACCCAGTACTTC. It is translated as CASSQHPSGGQETQYF.

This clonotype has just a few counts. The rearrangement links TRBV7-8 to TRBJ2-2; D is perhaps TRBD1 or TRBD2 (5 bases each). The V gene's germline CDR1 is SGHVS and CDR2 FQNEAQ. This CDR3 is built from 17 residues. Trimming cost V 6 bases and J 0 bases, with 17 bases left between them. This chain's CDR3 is CASRSVIWGTNTGELFF. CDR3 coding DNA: TGTGCCAGCAGGTCCGTGATATGGGGGACGAACACCGGGGAGCTGTTTTTT.

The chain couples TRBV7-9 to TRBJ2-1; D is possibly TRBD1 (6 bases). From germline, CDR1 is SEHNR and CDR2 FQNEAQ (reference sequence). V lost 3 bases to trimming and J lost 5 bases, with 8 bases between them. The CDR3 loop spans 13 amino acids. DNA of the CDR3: TGTGCCAGCAGCTTCGGACAGCACAATGAGCAGTTCTTC. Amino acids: CASSFGQHNEQFF.

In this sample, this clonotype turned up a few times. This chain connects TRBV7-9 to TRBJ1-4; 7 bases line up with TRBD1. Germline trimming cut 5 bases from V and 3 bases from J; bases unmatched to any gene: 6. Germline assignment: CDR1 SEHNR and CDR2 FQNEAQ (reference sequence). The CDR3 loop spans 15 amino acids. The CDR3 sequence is CASSHRDSPNEKLFF. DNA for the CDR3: TGTGCCAGCAGCCATCGGGACAGCCCTAATGAAAAACTGTTTTTT.